The 22 T cell receptor beta chains reported below all come from one sample, sequenced in a study of cytomegalovirus exposure and HLA in healthy donors. 60 Vbeta and 13 Jbeta primers were used in PCR. Sequenced by immunoSEQ multiplex PCR; TCRdb stores in-frame clones only, minus some. Its table records 65,000 to 95,000 clones. The sample taken for sequencing was PBMCs. The origin of the receptors is an older woman in good health and CMV-seronegative.

The chain links TRBV7-2 to TRBJ2-3; TRBD2 matches at 8 bases. J gave up 6 bases and V 5 bases, and 10 bases lay outside the gene matches. CDR1 and CDR2 (germline): SGHTA, FQGNSA. CDR3 length: 15 residues. The CDR3 is CASSPFGLAEDTQYF. The CDR3 coding sequence is TGTGCCAGCAGCCCATTCGGACTAGCCGAGGATACGCAGTATTTT. Full variable domain (rest looked up from reference TRBV7-2 and TRBJ2-3): GAGVSQSPSNKVTEKGKDVELRCDPISGHTALYWYRQSLGQGLEFLIYFQGNSAPDKSGLPSDRFSAERTGGSVSTLTIQRTQQEDSAVYLCASSPFGLAEDTQYFGPGTRLTVL.

J is TRBJ1-1 and V is TRBV5-1, with 7 bases identical to TRBD1. The length of the CDR3 is 15 residues. Germline CDR1 reads SGHRS; CDR2 reads YFSETQ. J lost 5 bases, V lost 4 bases, and 11 bases had no gene match. The CDR3 nucleotides read TGCGCCAGCAGCGAAAGACAGGGTTACGATACTGAAGCTTTCTTT. Its protein product is CASSERQGYDTEAFF. The whole variable domain, remainder taken from reference TRBV5-1 and TRBJ1-1, is KAGVTQTPRYLIKTRGQQVTLSCSPISGHRSVSWYQQTPGQGLQFLFEYFSETQRNKGNFPGRFSGRQFSNSRSEMNVSTLELGDSALYLCASSERQGYDTEAFFGQGTRLTVV.

This chain uses TRBV7-2 with TRBJ2-3; D gene uncertain. The length of the CDR3 is 12 residues. The germline V gene encodes CDR1 SGHTA and CDR2 FQGNSA. V was pared by 4 bases and J by 10 bases, with 12 bases between. The CDR3: CASSSPSQAQYF. CDR3 in DNA: TGTGCCAGCAGCTCTCCATCCCAGGCGCAGTATTTT.

The chain couples TRBV7-9 to TRBJ2-1, with D tentatively TRBD1 (6 bases). Looked up from germline, CDR1 is SEHNR and CDR2 is FQNEAQ (reference sequence). V was trimmed by 5 bases and J by 7 bases, leaving 18 bases between them. The CDR3 length is 15 residues. The CDR3 region has the DNA TGTGCCAGCAGCCCTACAGGGAAGGAGTTTAATGAGCAGTTCTTC. It is translated as CASSPTGKEFNEQFF.

The chain joins TRBV6-6 to TRBJ2-1, with TRBD2 matching over 7 bases. This CDR3 has 13 residues. J lost 8 bases, V lost 6 bases, and 7 bases had no gene match. CDR1 is MNHNY, CDR2 SVGAGI, per germline (reference sequence). The CDR3 nucleotides are TGTGCCAGCAGGCAACGCCGGGAGGATGAGCAGTTCTTC. Amino acid sequence: CASRQRREDEQFF.

The chain has TRBV2 and TRBJ1-5; unclear D gene. The V end was cut by 6 bases, the J end by 7 bases, with 13 bases between. CDR1 and CDR2 (germline): SNHLY, FYNNEI. The CDR3 is 13 residues long. This CDR3 reads CASSPEASQPQHF. The CDR3 DNA reads as TGTGCCAGCAGCCCAGAGGCGTCACAGCCCCAGCATTTT.

The rearrangement links TRBV19 to TRBJ2-1; 7 positions match TRBD2. The V segment lost 5 bases and the J segment 6 bases; nucleotides outside the gene matches: 4. From germline, CDR1 is LNHDA and CDR2 SQIVND (reference sequence). This CDR3 has 13 residues. CDR3 protein: CASSQTGGNEQFF. The CDR3, as DNA: TGTGCCAGTAGTCAAACGGGAGGCAATGAGCAGTTCTTC. The full variable domain, with the rest looked up from reference TRBV19 and TRBJ2-1, is DGGITQSPKYLFRKEGQNVTLSCEQNLNHDAMYWYRQDPGQGLRLIYYSQIVNDFQKGDIAEGYSVSREKKESFPLTVTSAQKNPTAFYLCASSQTGGNEQFFGPGTRLTVL.

Here the CDR3 DNA reads TGTGCCAGCAGCCCGAACGGGGGGCGCGGGGAGACCCAGTACTTC. It specifies CASSPNGGRGETQYF. The chain has TRBV7-2 and TRBJ2-5; D perhaps matches TRBD2 (7 bases). From germline, CDR1 is SGHTA and CDR2 FQGNSA. The CDR3 is 15 amino acids. Trimming removed 5 bases at V and 5 bases at J, with 18 bases between.

This sequence joins TRBV18 and TRBJ2-3, with a weak D call TRBD2 (6 bases). V lost 3 bases and J lost 2, with 12 bases in between. Germline V CDR1 and CDR2: KGHSH, LQKENI. This CDR3 contains 15 residues. The CDR3 DNA reads as TGTGCCAGCTCACCCCGGACTACTTACACAGATACGCAGTATTTT. It specifies CASSPRTTYTDTQYF.

The J gene is TRBJ2-1, the V gene TRBV7-9; D ambiguous. Trimming cost V 8 bases and J 0 bases, with 8 bases left between them. CDR3 length: 13 amino acids. Germline loops: CDR1 SEHNR, CDR2 FQNEAQ (reference sequence). CDR3 in DNA: TGTGCCAGCGGATCTAGCTCCTACAATGAGCAGTTCTTC. It yields the protein CASGSSSYNEQFF.

The V gene is TRBV7-6, the J gene TRBJ1-1, with 10 bases that match TRBD1. Germline V gene lookup returns CDR1 SGHVS and CDR2 FNYEAQ. J gave up 4 bases and V 4 bases, and 9 bases lay outside the gene matches. The CDR3 totals 16 residues. CDR3 loop: CASSSRPGDRGTEAFF. CDR3 nucleotide sequence: TGTGCCAGCAGCTCAAGGCCGGGGGACAGGGGCACTGAAGCTTTCTTT.

This chain uses TRBV2 with TRBJ2-1; 14 bases line up with TRBD2. The trim removed 5 bases at V and 9 bases at J, leaving 6 bases unmatched. In germline, CDR1 is SNHLY, CDR2 FYNNEI. The CDR3 is 15 amino acids. The CDR3, as DNA: TGTGCCAGCAGTCTAGGGACTAGCGGGAGTATTGAGCAGTTCTTC. As protein: CASSLGTSGSIEQFF.

This sequence joins TRBV7-2 and TRBJ2-1; a possible D gene is TRBD2 (5 bases). V was trimmed by 6 bases and J by 4 bases, leaving 10 bases between them. The germline V gene has CDR1 SGHTA and CDR2 FQGNSA. This CDR3 region has 13 residues. CDR3 DNA sequence: TGTGCCAGCAGGGTTCCGGGGTACAATGAGCAGTTCTTC. It is translated as CASRVPGYNEQFF.

V usage is TRBV5-1 and J usage is TRBJ2-1; 12 bases line up with TRBD2. CDR1 is SGHRS, CDR2 YFSETQ, per germline. This CDR3 contains 15 residues. The junction had 2 bases not matched to a gene; V was cut back by 0 bases and J by 7 bases. CDR3 sequence reads: CASSLGLAGANEQFF. The CDR3 DNA reads as TGCGCCAGCAGCTTGGGACTAGCGGGAGCAAATGAGCAGTTCTTC.

The chain combines TRBV5-1 with TRBJ2-2, with a weak D call TRBD1 (5 bases). Trimming took off 5 bases at V and 3 bases at J, with 11 bases between the two ends. CDR1 SGHRS and CDR2 YFSETQ come from the germline V gene. This CDR3 spans 14 amino acids. The CDR3 loop is CASRDQGHTGELFF. The CDR3 bases are TGCGCCAGCAGGGACCAGGGCCACACCGGGGAGCTGTTTTTT.

CDR3 region: CASSGLAGGSLGTDTQYF. The CDR3, as DNA: TGCGCCAGCAGCGGTCTAGCGGGAGGGTCTCTTGGCACAGATACGCAGTATTTT. This chain connects TRBV5-1 to TRBJ2-3, with 12 bases aligning to TRBD2. Germline CDR1 SGHRS, CDR2 YFSETQ. The CDR3 is 18 amino acids. After removal of 4 bases from V and 1 base from J, the junction contained 10 bases not matched to a gene.

The chain couples TRBV7-8 to TRBJ2-7; 10 positions match TRBD1. Germline V gives CDR1 SGHVS, CDR2 FQNEAQ. The CDR3 is 15 residues long. V shed 0 bases, J shed 2 bases, and the junction held 1 base outside the gene matches. CDR3 DNA: TGTGCCAGCAGCTTAGCGACAGGGGGCCCCTACGAGCAGTACTTC. It is translated as CASSLATGGPYEQYF.

The rearrangement joins TRBV29-1 to TRBJ1-1; 7 bases line up with TRBD1. This CDR3 spans 14 amino acids. The V and J ends lost 5 bases and 3 bases, in that order; junction bases with no gene match: 9. CDR1 SQVTM and CDR2 ANQGSEA come from the germline V gene. CDR3 nucleotides: TGCAGCGTTAGAGCAGGGGGATTGGACACTGAAGCTTTCTTT. Translation: CSVRAGGLDTEAFF.

The J gene is TRBJ2-3, the V gene TRBV2; 11 bases fit TRBD2. The CDR3 is 15 residues long. With 6 bases clipped from V and 3 bases from J, the junction kept 5 bases outside the gene matches. Germline CDR1 is SNHLY and CDR2 is FYNNEI. The CDR3 nucleotides are TGTGCCAGCAGACTAGCGGGAGTAGGAACAGATACGCAGTATTTT. Encoded protein: CASRLAGVGTDTQYF.

The V gene is TRBV19, the J gene TRBJ1-5; the match to TRBD1 covers 10 bases. Germline-derived CDR1 and CDR2 are LNHDA and SQIVND (reference sequence). Trimming took 5 bases from V and 6 from J; bases not matched to a gene: 7. CDR3 length equals 15 residues. CDR3 bases: TGTGCCAGTAGTTTGCCGGGACAGGGGACTCAGCCCCAGCATTTT. Translating gives CASSLPGQGTQPQHF. Based on the CDR3 plus reference TRBV19 and TRBJ1-5, the full variable domain is DGGITQSPKYLFRKEGQNVTLSCEQNLNHDAMYWYRQDPGQGLRLIYYSQIVNDFQKGDIAEGYSVSREKKESFPLTVTSAQKNPTAFYLCASSLPGQGTQPQHFGDGTRLSIL.

The J gene is TRBJ1-1, the V gene TRBV29-1; 8 bases agree with TRBD1. This CDR3 has 15 amino acids. Germline V gene data show CDR1 as SQVTM and CDR2 as ANQGSEA. Unmatched junction bases numbered 9, after V lost 4 bases and J lost 2 bases. The CDR3 loop reads CSVGYSAGGNTEAFF. The DNA for the CDR3 is TGCAGCGTTGGATATTCGGCAGGGGGCAACACTGAAGCTTTCTTT.

The rearrangement links TRBV6-6 to TRBJ1-5; D may be TRBD1 (5 bases). Germline V gene lookup returns CDR1 MNHNY and CDR2 SVGAGI (reference sequence). The V and J ends lost 5 bases and 4 bases respectively, with 15 bases between them. This CDR3 spans 15 amino acids. CDR3 sequence: CASSAILGGNQPQHF. The CDR3 DNA sequence: TGTGCCAGCAGTGCGATTCTCGGGGGAAATCAGCCCCAGCATTTT.